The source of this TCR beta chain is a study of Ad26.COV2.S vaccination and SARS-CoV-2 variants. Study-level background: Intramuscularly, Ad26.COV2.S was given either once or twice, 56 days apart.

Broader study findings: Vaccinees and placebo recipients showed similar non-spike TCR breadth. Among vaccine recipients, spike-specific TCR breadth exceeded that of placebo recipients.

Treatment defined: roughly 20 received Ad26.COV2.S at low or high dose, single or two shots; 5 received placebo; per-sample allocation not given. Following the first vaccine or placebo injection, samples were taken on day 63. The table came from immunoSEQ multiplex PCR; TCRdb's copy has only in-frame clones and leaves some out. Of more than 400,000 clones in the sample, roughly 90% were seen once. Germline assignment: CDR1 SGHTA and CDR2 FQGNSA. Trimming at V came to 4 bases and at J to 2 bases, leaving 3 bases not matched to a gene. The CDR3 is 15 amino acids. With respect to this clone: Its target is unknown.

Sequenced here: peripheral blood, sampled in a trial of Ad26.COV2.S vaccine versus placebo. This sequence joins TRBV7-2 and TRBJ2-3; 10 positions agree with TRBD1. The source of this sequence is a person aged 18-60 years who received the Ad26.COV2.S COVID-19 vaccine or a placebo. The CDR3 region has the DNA TGTGCCAGCAGCTCGGGACAGGGGCACACAGATACGCAGTATTTT. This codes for CASSSGQGHTDTQYF.